Below, one T cell receptor (beta chain) is given with its context. Its target antigen remains unknown. Within one base of it there is no much larger clone, and no base qualities were kept. The sample originates from a study of control samples from healthy donors and cancer patients (dated by TCRdb to about 2020). V loses 6 bases of germline sequence and J loses 4 bases, and the interval between the two ends is 10 bases. The CDR3, from cysteine to phenylalanine, totals 13 residues. Only the CDR3 DNA stays, 39 bases, in frame from base 1. CDR1 is given as MGHDK and CDR2 as SYGVNS, both from the germline V gene. Libraries came from the immunoSEQ multiplex PCR assay. In TCRdb, the immuneACCESS table is reduced to in-frame sequences with V and J assigned. These tables do not hold every clone; where another copy was compared, an unresolved V gene accounts for under half, and the others remain unexplained. This sample lists fewer than 200,000 clones; approximately 92% were detected once. Of the sample, 4.1% is held by the ten largest clones.

The chain is assembled from TRBV25-1 and TRBJ1-3; no D segment can be confidently identified. Sequencing was carried out using blood. This TCR was recovered from a woman aged 55-75 years in good health. The CDR3 region: CASSGIAGNTIYF. In nucleotide form, the sequence is TGTGCCAGCAGCGGGATTGCGGGAAACACCATATATTTT.